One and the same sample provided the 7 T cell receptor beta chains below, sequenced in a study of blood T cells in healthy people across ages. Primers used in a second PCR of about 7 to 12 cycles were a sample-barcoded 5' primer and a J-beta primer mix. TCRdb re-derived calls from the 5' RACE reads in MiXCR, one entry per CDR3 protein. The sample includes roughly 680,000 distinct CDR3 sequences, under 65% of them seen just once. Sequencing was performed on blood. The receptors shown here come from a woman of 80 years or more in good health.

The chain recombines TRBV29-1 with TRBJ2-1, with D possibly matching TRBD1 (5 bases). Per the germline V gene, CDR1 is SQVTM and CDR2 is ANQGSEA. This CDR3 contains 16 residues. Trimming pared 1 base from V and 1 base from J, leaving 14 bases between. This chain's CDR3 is CSVEVRDRGSYNEQFF. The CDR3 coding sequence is TGCAGCGTTGAAGTCAGAGACAGAGGATCCTACAATGAGCAGTTCTTC.

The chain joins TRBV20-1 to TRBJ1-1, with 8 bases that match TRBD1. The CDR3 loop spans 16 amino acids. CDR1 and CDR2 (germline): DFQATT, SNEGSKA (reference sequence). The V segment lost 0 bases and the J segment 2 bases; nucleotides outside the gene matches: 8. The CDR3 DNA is TGCAGTGCTAGAGACCCCGGACAGGGCGTTAACACTGAAGCTTTCTTT. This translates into CSARDPGQGVNTEAFF.

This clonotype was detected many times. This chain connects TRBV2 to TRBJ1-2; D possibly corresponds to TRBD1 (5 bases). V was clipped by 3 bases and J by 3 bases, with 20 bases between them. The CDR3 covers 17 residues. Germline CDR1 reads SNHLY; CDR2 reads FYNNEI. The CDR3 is CASSDTQLGAPDYGYTF. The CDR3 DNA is TGTGCCAGCAGTGATACTCAGTTAGGGGCGCCCGACTATGGCTACACCTTC.

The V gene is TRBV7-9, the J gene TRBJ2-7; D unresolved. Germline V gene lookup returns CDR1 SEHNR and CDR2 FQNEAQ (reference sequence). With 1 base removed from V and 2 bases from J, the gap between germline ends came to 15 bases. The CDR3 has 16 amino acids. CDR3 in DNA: TGTGCCAGCAGCTTAGAGGTTGTTATCAGACCCTACGAGCAGTACTTC. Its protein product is CASSLEVVIRPYEQYF.

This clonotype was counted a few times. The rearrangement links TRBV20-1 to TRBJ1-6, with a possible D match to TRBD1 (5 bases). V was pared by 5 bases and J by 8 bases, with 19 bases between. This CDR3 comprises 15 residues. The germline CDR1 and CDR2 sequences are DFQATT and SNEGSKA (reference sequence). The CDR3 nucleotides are TGCAGTGCTTCGACAGAAAATCGGGGCCATTCACCCCTCCACTTT. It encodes CSASTENRGHSPLHF.

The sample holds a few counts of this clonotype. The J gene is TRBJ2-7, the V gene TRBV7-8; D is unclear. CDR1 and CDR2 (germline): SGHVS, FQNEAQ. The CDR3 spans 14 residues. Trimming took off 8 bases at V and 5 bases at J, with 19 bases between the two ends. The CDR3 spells CASRPPSSINEQYF. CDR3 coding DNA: TGTGCCAGCCGCCCTCCCTCGAGCATAAACGAGCAGTACTTC.

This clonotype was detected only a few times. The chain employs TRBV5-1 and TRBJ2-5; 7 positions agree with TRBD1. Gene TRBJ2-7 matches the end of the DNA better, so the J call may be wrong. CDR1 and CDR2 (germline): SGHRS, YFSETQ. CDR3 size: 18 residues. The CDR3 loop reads CASSLALRGGGFPYEQYF. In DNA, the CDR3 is TGCGCCAGCAGCTTGGCGCTTCGAGGGGGCGGATTCCCCTACGAGCAGTACTTC.